Following are 10 T cell receptor beta chains from one sample sequenced in a study of blood T cell repertoires in COVID-19. The protocol was immunoSEQ multiplex PCR, while the TCRdb copy is restricted to in-frame clones and leaves out a portion. Of 140,000 or so clones listed, about nine tenths are singletons. Sequences were obtained from peripheral blood. The receptor source for this set is a human donor with COVID-19, enrolled during active disease. The donor label of this sample is uncertain.

The chain uses TRBV2 and TRBJ2-7; TRBD2 aligns across 8 bases. Germline values: CDR1 SNHLY, CDR2 FYNNEI. After removal of 6 bases from V and 1 base from J, the junction contained 11 bases not matched to a gene. The CDR3 totals 16 residues. CDR3 in DNA: TGTGCCAGCAGGACAAGGGGGATAGCGGGATCCTACGAGCAGTACTTC. Protein: CASRTRGIAGSYEQYF.

The J gene is TRBJ2-7, the V gene TRBV3-1 (or the pseudogene TRBV3-2); the match to TRBD1 covers 7 bases. The junction had 6 bases not matched to a gene; V was cut back by 1 base and J by 0 bases. The CDR3 sequence is 16 residues long. Germline V CDR1 and CDR2: LGHDT, YNNKEL (reference sequence). CDR3 bases: TGTGCCAGCAGCCAAGTCGGGGACAGTAGCTCCTACGAGCAGTACTTC. Protein: CASSQVGDSSSYEQYF.

The chain recombines TRBV5-1 with TRBJ2-7; 9 nucleotides line up with TRBD2. Germline CDR1 is SGHRS and CDR2 is YFSETQ. V trimming: 0 bases; J trimming: 4 bases; junction bases outside the gene matches: 2. The CDR3 loop spans 14 amino acids. The CDR3 sequence: CASSLGLAVYEQYF. The CDR3 region has the DNA TGCGCCAGCAGCTTGGGACTAGCGGTTTACGAGCAGTACTTC.

This clone was observed once. V is TRBV12-3 or TRBV12-4 and J is TRBJ1-2, with no clear D. The V and J ends lost 6 bases and 6 bases respectively, with 14 bases between them. CDR3 length: 13 amino acids. CDR3 region: CASRTGFLDGYTF. The DNA for the CDR3 is TGTGCCAGCAGAACGGGGTTCCTCGATGGCTACACCTTC.

The chain uses TRBV5-1 and TRBJ1-5; 8 nucleotides align to TRBD1. After removal of 5 bases from V and 4 bases from J, the junction contained 5 bases not matched to a gene. CDR1 and CDR2 (germline): SGHRS, YFSETQ. The CDR3 loop spans 14 amino acids. CDR3 protein: CASSLQGGNQPQHF. The CDR3 DNA reads TGCGCCAGCAGTCTACAGGGGGGAAATCAGCCCCAGCATTTT. Full variable domain (missing parts from reference TRBV5-1 and TRBJ1-5): KAGVTQTPRYLIKTRGQQVTLSCSPISGHRSVSWYQQTPGQGLQFLFEYFSETQRNKGNFPGRFSGRQFSNSRSEMNVSTLELGDSALYLCASSLQGGNQPQHFGDGTRLSIL.

V and J are TRBV15 and TRBJ1-3; D uncertain. V was trimmed by 0 bases and J by 0 bases, leaving 15 bases between them. The CDR3 contains 18 residues. CDR1 is LNHNV, CDR2 YYDKDF, per germline (reference sequence). This chain's CDR3 is CATSREPGLSRSGNTIYF. In nucleotides, the CDR3 is TGTGCCACCAGCAGAGAGCCAGGACTTAGCCGCTCTGGAAACACCATATATTTT. Full variable domain (rest looked up from reference TRBV15 and TRBJ1-3): DAMVIQNPRYQVTQFGKPVTLSCSQTLNHNVMYWYQQKSSQAPKLLFHYYDKDFNNEADTPDNFQSRRPNTSFCFLDIRSPGLGDTAMYLCATSREPGLSRSGNTIYFGEGSWLTVV.

This chain connects TRBV7-6 to TRBJ1-3, with a tentative D call TRBD1 (5 bases). The CDR3 is 17 amino acids. CDR1 and CDR2 (germline): SGHVS, FNYEAQ. With 5 bases removed from V and 0 bases from J, the gap between germline ends came to 17 bases. CDR3 in amino acids: CASSPGRQSNSGNTIYF. The CDR3 region has the DNA TGTGCCAGCAGCCCAGGAAGACAGTCTAACTCTGGAAACACCATATATTTT.

The rearrangement links TRBV13 to TRBJ1-1, with TRBD1 matching 8 bases. The CDR3 has 17 residues. J lost 0 bases, V lost 5 bases, and 11 bases had no gene match. Per germline, CDR1 PRHDT and CDR2 FYEKMQ (reference sequence). The CDR3 DNA is TGTGCCAGCAGCCTCCGGGACAGGAATTCCATGAACACTGAAGCTTTCTTT. It is translated as CASSLRDRNSMNTEAFF.

This chain joins TRBV7-4 and TRBJ2-5, with TRBD2 identical over 9 bases. Looked up from germline, CDR1 is SGHVT and CDR2 is SQSDAQ. The CDR3 runs 17 residues. The trim removed 1 base at V and 2 bases at J, leaving 8 bases unmatched. The CDR3 here is CASSLVSAGGLQETQYF. The CDR3, as DNA: TGTGCCAGCAGCTTAGTGTCAGCGGGGGGCCTTCAAGAGACCCAGTACTTC.

This clone was seen only a few times. Germline is not matched at one junction end, which may reflect a read error. V usage is TRBV7-7 and J usage is TRBJ2-1, with 10 bases fitting TRBD2. The CDR3 extends over 18 amino acids. The germline gives CDR1 SSHAT, CDR2 FNYEAQ (reference sequence). The CDR3 DNA sequence: TGTGCTAGCAGCTTAATGATCGGGACTAGCGACGCCCACAATGAGCAGTTCTTC. Protein: CASSLMIGTSDAHNEQFF.